These 6 T cell receptor beta chains share one sample of origin, sequenced in a study of cytotoxic CD8 clonotypes in ibrutinib-treated CLL. Measured with immunoSEQ multiplex PCR; TCRdb has only the in-frame clones, and not every one. The sample has 200,000 to 250,000 clones, more than 65% seen once. Material: PBMCs, obtained after 12 months of ibrutinib treatment. The receptors originated from a human donor with chronic lymphocytic leukemia.

The rearrangement uses TRBV18 and TRBJ1-1; D call uncertain. Germline V gives CDR1 KGHSH, CDR2 LQKENI. Trimming removed 2 bases from V and 8 bases from J, with 12 bases in between. This CDR3 is built from 13 residues. Here the CDR3 reads CASSPSLTGEAFF. As DNA, the CDR3 is TGTGCCAGCTCACCAAGTCTTACCGGGGAAGCTTTCTTT.

The chain joins TRBV6-5 to TRBJ2-5, with D tentatively TRBD1 or TRBD2 (5 bases each). This CDR3 comprises 14 residues. Germline CDR1 reads MNHEY; CDR2 reads SVGAGI. Trimming took off 3 bases at V and 5 bases at J, with 13 bases between the two ends. The CDR3 DNA reads TGTGCCAGCAGTTATTGGGGGAGAGGGGAGACCCAGTACTTC. Protein: CASSYWGRGETQYF.

The V call is TRBV9, the J call TRBJ2-3, with D maybe TRBD2 (5 bases). Germline V gene sequence: CDR1 SGDLS, CDR2 YYNGEE. The CDR3 sequence is 14 residues long. V lost 6 bases, J lost 5 bases, and 16 bases lay in between. Written as DNA, the CDR3 is TGTGCCAGCACCCTACCTTCGGCGGGAGATACGCAGTATTTT. Protein product: CASTLPSAGDTQYF.

This sequence joins TRBV27 and TRBJ1-4, with 10 bases lining up with TRBD1. Germline lookup yields CDR1 MNHEY and CDR2 SMNVEV (reference sequence). With V trimmed by 9 bases and J by 8 bases, 3 bases remained unmatched. The length of the CDR3 is 12 residues. DNA for the CDR3: TGTGCCAGTCGGACAGGGGGGGAAAAACTGTTTTTT. It specifies CASRTGGEKLFF.

The chain employs TRBV11-2 and TRBJ2-1; 8 nucleotides line up with TRBD2. The CDR3 runs to 15 residues. Germline V gene data show CDR1 as SGHAT and CDR2 as FQNNGV. J gave up 10 bases and V 7 bases, and 15 bases lay outside the gene matches. The CDR3 reads CASNNGRGASHEQFF. The CDR3 nucleotides are TGTGCCAGCAACAACGGGCGGGGGGCCAGTCACGAGCAGTTCTTC.

V is TRBV6-5 and J is TRBJ1-2; D gene unclear. The CDR3 extends over 15 amino acids. Germline CDR1 MNHEY, CDR2 SVGAGI. V lost 1 base and J lost 5, with 14 bases in between. DNA for the CDR3: TGTGCCAGCAGTTACTATATGGTCTCCCCGTATGGCTACACCTTC. Its translation is CASSYYMVSPYGYTF.